The clone carrying this TCR beta chain was seen just once. Its target is unknown. The junction differs from germline at one of its ends, possibly a read error. The table came from immunoSEQ multiplex PCR; TCRdb's copy has only in-frame clones and leaves some out. The sample carries about 3,300 clones, roughly four fifths recorded once. Repertoires were sampled repeatedly during chemoradiotherapy. This entry belongs to a study of chemoradiotherapy in HPV16-positive cancers. General study points: HPV-specific T cells were functionally defined from only a couple of HPV16-positive patients. Better recurrence-free survival went with HPV-responsive T-cell expansion in HPV16-positive patients. Candidate HPV-specific clones and E7-related TCR motifs grew in tumor during treatment.

This CDR3 spans 15 amino acids. Germline lookup yields CDR1 SNHLY and CDR2 FYNNEI. The sample was tumor tissue, taken from a patient who underwent chemoradiotherapy. This TCR derives from a human donor with HPV-associated anogenital cancer. The V call is TRBV2, the J call TRBJ1-5; TRBD1 is a possible D gene (6 bases). CDR3 in DNA: TGTGCCAGCGGTGAACAGGGAAATAGCAATCAGCCCCAGCATTTT. Its translation: CASGEQGNSNQPQHF.